Below, 19 T cell receptor beta chains from the same sample are listed, as sequenced in a study of blood T cell repertoires in COVID-19. Sequencing used immunoSEQ multiplex PCR; TCRdb keeps in-frame clones, though not all of them. In the table there are 200,000 to 250,000 clones, about 90% of which are singletons. The sequencing input was peripheral blood. Receptors were obtained from a man in his forties with active or convalescent COVID-19.

The gene calls are TRBV2 and TRBJ1-2; TRBD1 matches at 7 bases. Looked up from germline, CDR1 is SNHLY and CDR2 is FYNNEI. V gave up 8 bases and J gave up 4 bases; unmatched junction bases: 10. CDR3 length: 14 amino acids. CDR3 in amino acids: CASREGALSYGYTF. In DNA, the CDR3 is TGTGCCAGCCGCGAGGGGGCTCTCAGCTATGGCTACACCTTC.

The chain joins TRBV25-1 to TRBJ1-5; D not certain. Germline V gene lookup returns CDR1 MGHDK and CDR2 SYGVNS. Trimming cost V 1 base and J 5 bases, with 9 bases left between them. The CDR3 loop spans 14 amino acids. The CDR3: CASSESGLDQPQHF. In DNA, the CDR3 is TGTGCCAGCAGTGAATCGGGGTTGGATCAGCCCCAGCATTTT. The full variable domain, in which reference TRBV25-1 and TRBJ1-5 provide the parts outside the CDR3, is EADIYQTPRYLVIGTGKKITLECSQTMGHDKMYWYQQDPGMELHLIHYSYGVNSTEKGDLSSESTVSRIRTEHFPLTLESARPSHTSQYLCASSESGLDQPQHFGDGTRLSIL.

This clone was counted between two and nine times. CDR3 in DNA: TGTGCCAGCACCACAGGGGACAGGGGGACGAGAGAGACCCAGTACTTC. Residues: CASTTGDRGTRETQYF. This rearrangement joins TRBV7-9 to TRBJ2-5, with 11 bases identical to TRBD1. With 7 bases clipped from V and 4 bases from J, the junction kept 11 bases outside the gene matches. This CDR3 has 16 residues. Germline-derived CDR1 and CDR2 are SEHNR and FQNEAQ (reference sequence).

This rearrangement joins TRBV18 to TRBJ2-5; D remains unclear. V was cut by 3 bases and J by 0 bases, with 8 bases left in between. CDR1 KGHSH and CDR2 LQKENI come from the germline V gene. The CDR3 has 14 residues. The CDR3 DNA sequence: TGTGCCAGCTCACCGACAATAAACCAAGAGACCCAGTACTTC. Residues: CASSPTINQETQYF. Together with reference TRBV18 and TRBJ2-5, the CDR3 gives the full variable domain: NAGVMQNPRHLVRRRGQEARLRCSPMKGHSHVYWYRQLPEEGLKFMVYLQKENIIDESGMPKERFSAEFPKEGPSILRIQQVVRGDSAAYFCASSPTINQETQYFGPGTRLLVL.

The J gene is TRBJ1-2, the V gene TRBV28, with TRBD1 matching over 12 bases. The V gene's germline CDR1 is MDHEN and CDR2 SYDVKM. V lost 5 bases, J lost 1 base, and 8 bases stayed unmatched. The CDR3 totals 17 residues. CDR3 amino acids: CASSPLGTGGLNYGYTF. CDR3 coding DNA: TGTGCCAGCAGTCCCCTCGGGACAGGGGGCCTTAACTATGGCTACACCTTC.

The V and J genes are TRBV9 and TRBJ2-1; 7 nucleotides agree with TRBD1. CDR1 is SGDLS and CDR2 is YYNGEE in the germline V gene. J gave up 3 bases and V 3 bases, and 6 bases lay outside the gene matches. The CDR3 loop spans 15 amino acids. The CDR3 loop is CASSAPGQYYNEQFF. The CDR3 DNA follows: TGTGCCAGCAGCGCTCCGGGACAGTACTACAATGAGCAGTTCTTC.

The chain links TRBV10-1 to TRBJ2-3; D might be TRBD2 (6 bases). V was clipped by 6 bases and J by 2 bases, with 12 bases between them. Looked up from germline, CDR1 is WNHNN and CDR2 is SYGVQD (reference sequence). This CDR3 spans 14 amino acids. The CDR3 DNA sequence: TGCGCCAGCAGCCCGGCGGGGTACACAGATACGCAGTATTTT. This codes for CASSPAGYTDTQYF.

The J gene is TRBJ1-5, the V gene TRBV30, with D unresolved. The CDR3 has 18 amino acids. Germline lookup yields CDR1 GTSNPN and CDR2 SVGIG (reference sequence). Trimming pared 0 bases from V and 0 bases from J, leaving 18 bases between. CDR3 bases: TGTGCCTGGAGTGTGAATGGGCCCAGCCTTTATAGCAATCAGCCCCAGCATTTT. Its translation: CAWSVNGPSLYSNQPQHF.

The chain joins TRBV4-1 to TRBJ2-7, with a possible D match to TRBD1 (6 bases). Trimming shortened V by 4 bases and J by 2 bases, and 12 bases separated the two germline ends. The CDR3 runs 14 residues. Germline CDR1 reads MGHRA; CDR2 reads YSYEKL. The CDR3 DNA sequence: TGCGCCAGCAGCCCGGCAGGGGTTACCTACGAGCAGTACTTC. This sequence encodes CASSPAGVTYEQYF.

V is TRBV10-2 and J is TRBJ1-2; 12 bases are a match to TRBD1. In germline, CDR1 is WSHSY, CDR2 SAAADI. V was clipped by 4 bases and J by 4 bases; unmatched bases: 4. The CDR3 has 15 residues. The CDR3 here is CASSGPGQGAYGYTF. The CDR3 DNA reads TGCGCCAGCAGTGGGCCGGGACAGGGGGCCTATGGCTACACCTTC.

This clone was found a few times. The J gene is TRBJ2-7, the V gene TRBV5-1; TRBD1 might be the D (6 bases). CDR1 SGHRS and CDR2 YFSETQ come from the germline V gene. The V and J ends lost 0 bases and 0 bases respectively, with 16 bases between them. The CDR3 spans 17 residues. CDR3 DNA: TGCGCCAGCAGCTTGGTGTCCCGGACAGAGCTCTCCTACGAGCAGTACTTC. Translated, it gives CASSLVSRTELSYEQYF.

The chain links TRBV27 to TRBJ2-7, with D possibly being TRBD1 (6 bases). Trimming left V 2 bases short and J 3 bases short, with 20 bases between. Looked up from germline, CDR1 is MNHEY and CDR2 is SMNVEV (reference sequence). There are 17 residues in the CDR3. CDR3 nucleotide sequence: TGTGCCAGCAGTTTACAATTTAACAGGGTGAACGGCTACGAGCAGTACTTC. This sequence encodes CASSLQFNRVNGYEQYF.

The CDR3 DNA reads as TGTGCCAGCTTGAGACAGGGGGGGAATCAGCCCCAGCATTTT. This gives the protein CASLRQGGNQPQHF. V usage is TRBV6-5 and J usage is TRBJ1-5; TRBD1 matches 9 bases. J was trimmed by 4 bases and V by 8 bases; bases with no gene match: 6. Per germline, CDR1 MNHEY and CDR2 SVGAGI. The CDR3 totals 14 residues.

The sample holds one count of this clone. The chain employs TRBV9 and TRBJ1-1; a weak D match, TRBD1 (5 bases). V dropped 4 bases and J dropped 3 bases, with 13 bases sitting between them. CDR1 is SGDLS, CDR2 YYNGEE, per germline. There are 14 residues in the CDR3. As DNA, the CDR3 is TGTGCCAGCAGCTCCGCGTTGACAGACACTGAAGCTTTCTTT. Encoded protein: CASSSALTDTEAFF.

The chain links TRBV27 to TRBJ2-7; possible D gene TRBD1, 6 bases. V lost 5 bases, J lost 0 bases, and 8 bases lay in between. CDR1 is MNHEY, CDR2 SMNVEV, per germline (reference sequence). The length of the CDR3 is 13 residues. The CDR3 sequence: CASSVQGSYEQYF. In DNA, the CDR3 is TGTGCCAGCAGTGTACAGGGCTCCTACGAGCAGTACTTC.

V usage is TRBV23-1 and J usage is TRBJ2-7; weak D call: TRBD1 (5 bases). TRBV23-1 is designated an ORF whose function remains uncertain. The CDR3 has 14 residues. Trimming removed 1 base at V and 3 bases at J, with 10 bases between. CDR3 loop: CASSQFETDYEQYF. As DNA, the CDR3 is TGCGCCAGCAGTCAATTTGAGACAGACTACGAGCAGTACTTC.

This clone was detected many times. Relative to the germline gene, one junction end is altered; a read error may explain this. The chain joins TRBV29-1 to TRBJ2-2; 10 bases map to TRBD1. The V gene's germline CDR1 is SQVTM and CDR2 ANQGSEA. There are 17 residues in the CDR3. The CDR3 region has the DNA TGCAGCGTGGAAGGGGTTGGACAGGGGGGTACCACCGGGGAGCTGTTTTTT. Amino acid sequence: CSVEGVGQGGTTGELFF.

The chain carries TRBV27 and TRBJ2-5; D ambiguous. V was shortened by 3 bases and J by 0 bases, with 11 bases between the two germline ends. Germline V gene lookup returns CDR1 MNHEY and CDR2 SMNVEV (reference sequence). This CDR3 region has 15 residues. In DNA, the CDR3 is TGTGCCAGCAGTTTTCTTTTTTCGGACCAAGAGACCCAGTACTTC. Translated, it gives CASSFLFSDQETQYF.

The chain combines TRBV6-1 with TRBJ2-3; the D gene is possibly TRBD1 (6 bases). CDR1 is MNHNS and CDR2 is SASEGT in the germline V gene. This CDR3 spans 15 amino acids. V was cut by 1 base and J by 4 bases, with 12 bases left in between. The CDR3 spells CASSEGRGSADTQYF. CDR3 coding DNA: TGTGCCAGCAGTGAAGGCAGGGGCAGTGCAGATACGCAGTATTTT.